The 23 T cell receptor beta chains in this list originate from one sample, sequenced in a study of T cell changes during pregnancy in multiple sclerosis. The method was immunoSEQ multiplex PCR; TCRdb's version includes in-frame clones alone and lacks a portion of them. The table has approximately 79,000 clones, 85% to 95% seen once. The sample consisted of CD4+ T cells from peripheral blood mononuclear cells, taken before pregnancy. The receptors derive from a female donor with multiple sclerosis, enrolled in a pregnancy study.

The chain uses TRBV4-1 and TRBJ2-1, with TRBD2 identical over 10 bases. With 0 bases clipped from V and 7 bases from J, the junction kept 6 bases outside the gene matches. This CDR3 comprises 16 residues. Germline loops: CDR1 MGHRA, CDR2 YSYEKL. CDR3 residues: CASSQESSGGPNEQFF. DNA of the CDR3: TGCGCCAGCAGCCAAGAATCTAGCGGGGGCCCTAATGAGCAGTTCTTC.

The V gene is TRBV7-9, the J gene TRBJ2-7; TRBD1 agrees at 8 bases. Trimming took 4 bases from V and 3 from J; bases not matched to a gene: 11. The CDR3 totals 16 residues. Germline-derived CDR1 and CDR2 are SEHNR and FQNEAQ (reference sequence). CDR3 coding DNA: TGTGCCAGCAGCTCGGTCCGGGACAGGCGATACTACGAGCAGTACTTC. The encoded protein is CASSSVRDRRYYEQYF.

V usage is TRBV7-2 and J usage is TRBJ1-6; TRBD1 aligns across 9 bases. Germline CDR1 and CDR2: SGHTA and FQGNSA. V lost 5 bases and J lost 7; bases outside the gene matches: 6. The CDR3 consists of 15 residues. CDR3: CASSPSGQGNSPLHF. CDR3 DNA: TGTGCCAGCAGCCCGTCGGGACAGGGAAATTCACCCCTCCACTTT.

The DNA of the CDR3 is TGTGCCAGCAGTTTAAGGTCGAGAAGGGGGCTAGCGGGACCGGGGGATACGCAGTATTTT. Its protein product is CASSLRSRRGLAGPGDTQYF. The J gene is TRBJ2-3, the V gene TRBV28; 9 bases map to TRBD2. The V gene's germline CDR1 is MDHEN and CDR2 SYDVKM. With V trimmed by 2 bases and J by 6 bases, 21 bases remained unmatched. CDR3 length equals 20 residues. The full variable domain, with the rest looked up from reference TRBV28 and TRBJ2-3, is DVKVTQSSRYLVKRTGEKVFLECVQDMDHENMFWYRQDPGLGLRLIYFSYDVKMKEKGDIPEGYSVSREKKERFSLILESASTNQTSMYLCASSLRSRRGLAGPGDTQYFGPGTRLTVL.

The chain carries TRBV7-9 and TRBJ2-1, with 8 bases fitting TRBD2. The CDR3 has 15 amino acids. Germline CDR1 reads SEHNR; CDR2 reads FQNEAQ (reference sequence). Losses at the gene ends were 4 bases for V and 4 bases for J; bases not matched to a gene: 6. CDR3 protein: CASSSQREFYNEQFF. For the CDR3, the DNA is TGTGCCAGCAGCTCGCAGCGGGAGTTTTACAATGAGCAGTTCTTC.

The chain links TRBV27 to TRBJ1-5; 7 bases are shared with TRBD1. The CDR3 has 17 amino acids. In germline, CDR1 is MNHEY, CDR2 SMNVEV (reference sequence). V gave up 4 bases and J gave up 0 bases; unmatched junction bases: 9. The CDR3 protein is CASSSQTGFASNQPQHF. CDR3 bases: TGTGCCAGCAGTTCCCAGACAGGGTTCGCTAGCAATCAGCCCCAGCATTTT.

This chain connects TRBV7-9 to TRBJ2-4, with 7 positions matching TRBD2. V lost 5 bases and J lost 11; bases outside the gene matches: 9. CDR1 SEHNR and CDR2 FQNEAQ come from the germline V gene (reference sequence). The CDR3 has 13 amino acids. CDR3 region: CASSKPGLTVQYF. The DNA for the CDR3 is TGTGCCAGCAGCAAACCGGGACTAACCGTTCAGTACTTC.

The genes are TRBV6-4 and TRBJ2-3, with a weak D call TRBD2 (6 bases). The germline V gene encodes CDR1 MRHNA and CDR2 SNTAGT. This CDR3 contains 15 residues. Trimming took 3 bases from V and 1 from J, leaving 11 bases between them. The CDR3 DNA reads as TGTGCCAGCAGTGAAAACGGGGGTCGCACAGATACGCAGTATTTT. It specifies CASSENGGRTDTQYF.

This clone was seen just once. The J gene is TRBJ1-1, the V gene TRBV18; 7 bases fit TRBD1. The CDR3 has 15 residues. From germline, CDR1 is KGHSH and CDR2 LQKENI. V was clipped by 5 bases and J by 3 bases; unmatched bases: 9. CDR3 amino acids: CASSSGRGRDTEAFF. The CDR3 DNA is TGTGCCAGCTCATCAGGAAGGGGGCGCGACACTGAAGCTTTCTTT.

The chain links TRBV7-8 to TRBJ2-6, with 7 bases lining up with TRBD1. Germline CDR1 reads SGHVS; CDR2 reads FQNEAQ. This CDR3 contains 16 residues. J gave up 2 bases and V 4 bases, and 5 bases lay outside the gene matches. CDR3 sequence: CASSYNQGAGANVLTF. For the CDR3, the DNA is TGTGCCAGCAGCTACAACCAGGGGGCTGGGGCCAACGTCCTGACTTTC.

This clone was picked up one time. This rearrangement joins TRBV5-5 to TRBJ2-6; tentative D call: TRBD1 (5 bases). This CDR3 contains 13 residues. V lost 10 bases to trimming and J lost 0 bases, with 8 bases between them. Looked up from germline, CDR1 is SGHKS and CDR2 is YYEKEE (reference sequence). CDR3: CASGPSGANVLTF. The CDR3 nucleotides read TGTGCCTCAGGGCCCTCTGGGGCCAACGTCCTGACTTTC.

The table lists this clone with a count of one. V gene TRBV27 combines with J gene TRBJ2-3; TRBD2 might be the D (6 bases). V shed 3 bases and J shed 6 bases, with 13 bases lying between them. Germline CDR1 and CDR2: MNHEY and SMNVEV (reference sequence). The CDR3 has 14 amino acids. The CDR3 protein is CASSLGGPHDTQYF. CDR3 nucleotide sequence: TGTGCCAGCAGTTTGGGGGGACCCCACGATACGCAGTATTTT.

The chain carries TRBV20-1 and TRBJ2-3; D not resolved. Trimming removed 1 base from V and 10 bases from J, with 6 bases in between. The length of the CDR3 is 10 residues. Germline V gene lookup returns CDR1 DFQATT and CDR2 SNEGSKA (reference sequence). The CDR3 spells CSARGSAQYF. The CDR3 DNA follows: TGCAGTGCTAGAGGATCGGCGCAGTATTTT.

The J gene is TRBJ1-5, the V gene TRBV19; the D is unclear. The CDR3 sequence is 15 residues long. The V gene lost 3 bases and the J gene lost 10 bases, with 19 bases spanning the gap. Germline V gene lookup returns CDR1 LNHDA and CDR2 SQIVND (reference sequence). CDR3 bases: TGTGCCAGTAGTATCGACCCCGGGCGGGGAAAACCCCAGCATTTT. Translating gives CASSIDPGRGKPQHF.

The CDR3 loop reads CASSLEGQGHYGYTF. Here the CDR3 DNA reads TGCGCCAGCAGCTTGGAAGGGCAGGGTCACTATGGCTACACCTTC. This rearrangement joins TRBV5-1 to TRBJ1-2, with D tentatively TRBD1 (5 bases). In germline, CDR1 is SGHRS, CDR2 YFSETQ. The ends were cut back, 0 bases at V and 3 bases at J, with 12 bases in the middle. This CDR3 region has 15 residues.

The chain's CDR3 is CAHNGGGPYGYTF. The CDR3 nucleotides read TGTGCTCACAACGGGGGGGGCCCTTATGGCTACACCTTC. The chain has TRBV30 and TRBJ1-2, with TRBD1 as a possible D gene (6 bases). The CDR3 runs 13 residues. In germline, CDR1 is GTSNPN, CDR2 SVGIG (reference sequence).

The V call is TRBV28, the J call TRBJ1-2; D not resolved. The CDR3 has 11 residues. Per the germline V gene, CDR1 is MDHEN and CDR2 is SYDVKM. Trimming stripped 6 bases from V and 7 bases from J, with 9 bases between. The CDR3, as DNA: TGTGCCAGCAGCTTCGGTAGTGGCTACACCTTC. This encodes CASSFGSGYTF.

The V call is TRBV18, the J call TRBJ2-2; 7 bases match TRBD2. The trim removed 5 bases at V and 1 base at J, leaving 13 bases unmatched. CDR3 size: 18 residues. CDR1 KGHSH and CDR2 LQKENI come from the germline V gene. Here the CDR3 DNA reads TGTGCCAGCTCATTCCTATCATCCGCGGGGGTGAACACCGGGGAGCTGTTTTTT. It translates to CASSFLSSAGVNTGELFF.

This clone was observed a single time. The chain combines TRBV5-4 with TRBJ2-1; 8 positions match TRBD2. J lost 3 bases, V lost 9 bases, and 11 bases had no gene match. CDR3 length: 15 residues. Germline V gene data show CDR1 as SGHNT and CDR2 as YYREEE (reference sequence). The CDR3 protein is CATQRQREIYNEQFF. CDR3 nucleotides: TGTGCCACACAACGTCAGCGGGAGATCTACAATGAGCAGTTCTTC.

This clone was seen a single time. The chain is built from TRBV7-3 and TRBJ2-1; TRBD2 matches at 7 bases. The CDR3 consists of 16 residues. The V and J ends lost 2 bases and 5 bases, in that order; junction bases with no gene match: 9. In germline, CDR1 is SGHTA, CDR2 FQGTGA. CDR3 amino acids: CASSLRSGTINNEQFF. The CDR3 DNA follows: TGTGCCAGCAGCTTACGCTCCGGGACTATCAACAATGAGCAGTTCTTC.

The table lists this clone with a count of one. This rearrangement joins TRBV19 to TRBJ1-2; the D is unclear. Germline CDR1 and CDR2: LNHDA and SQIVND (reference sequence). This CDR3 has 15 residues. The ends were cut back, 9 bases at V and 2 bases at J, with 19 bases in the middle. In DNA form, the CDR3 reads TGTGCCAGCAAGGCCATGGAGACGGGAAACTATGGCTACACCTTC. Translation gives CASKAMETGNYGYTF. The full variable domain, with the rest looked up from reference TRBV19 and TRBJ1-2, is DGGITQSPKYLFRKEGQNVTLSCEQNLNHDAMYWYRQDPGQGLRLIYYSQIVNDFQKGDIAEGYSVSREKKESFPLTVTSAQKNPTAFYLCASKAMETGNYGYTFGSGTRLTVV.

The rearrangement links TRBV7-3 to TRBJ2-4; 8 bases line up with TRBD1. In germline, CDR1 is SGHTA, CDR2 FQGTGA. CDR3 length: 15 amino acids. V lost 1 base, J lost 7 bases, and 6 bases stayed unmatched. This CDR3 reads CASSLNGQGMNIQYF. The CDR3 region has the DNA TGTGCCAGCAGCTTAAACGGACAGGGTATGAACATTCAGTACTTC.

J is TRBJ1-2 and V is TRBV5-4; 7 bases are a match to TRBD1. V lost 0 bases, J lost 4 bases, and 9 bases stayed unmatched. From germline, CDR1 is SGHNT and CDR2 YYREEE (reference sequence). This CDR3 is 16 amino acids long. In nucleotides, the CDR3 is TGTGCCAGCAGCTTGGTGGGCAGGGGGGCCCTCTATGGCTACACCTTC. The encoded protein is CASSLVGRGALYGYTF.